Detailed here is one TCR beta chain. The antigen is not known. Using immunoSEQ multiplex PCR, the repertoire was profiled, and TCRdb retains in-frame clones only, with some absent. Among about 96,000 clones listed, 80% to 90% were seen once. The sample comes from a study of T cell responses to AZD1222 COVID-19 vaccine. Regarding the study as a whole: Regions 160-218 and 743-854 held dominance among vaccine-associated CD4 TCRs, which spanned spike. Baseline serostatus was positive in only a handful of AZD1222 recipients. A rise in Spike-specific TCR breadth and depth followed two AZD1222 doses. Clonal diversity may have been underestimated, and the donors were mostly white British, with more females than males.

This CDR3 is 15 amino acids long. CDR1 is SGDLS, CDR2 YYNGEE, per germline. Between the trimmed V and J ends, which lost 2 bases and 4 bases, there was a span of 13 bases. The chain employs TRBV9 and TRBJ2-1; the D gene is possibly TRBD1 (6 bases). The input for sequencing was peripheral blood, taken on day 0 of AZD1222 vaccination. This receptor was identified in an adult in good health. The CDR3 region has the DNA TGTGCCAGCAGCGTTGCCGGGACAACTTACAATGAGCAGTTCTTC. It specifies CASSVAGTTYNEQFF.